This T cell receptor beta chain was sequenced in a study of tumor-infiltrating lymphocytes in primary liver carcinoma. Alongside blood RNA obtained from unsorted whole blood, germline DNA was also extracted. Blood samples of about 4.3 milliliters were drawn preoperatively. This clonotype was seen at least ten times. Its antigen remains unknown. Constant-region priming of roughly 0.45 ug total RNA yielded TCR beta cDNA. ARM-PCR was slightly modified, and three nested multiplex PCR rounds with it gave rise to the TCR beta libraries. TCRdb re-analysed the multiplex PCR reads in MiXCR, keeping a single row per CDR3 protein. Seen here are 250,000 to 350,000 distinct CDR3 sequences, almost 60% observed once, and the top ten hold over 15%. Whole-study findings and limits: Less overlap was seen in tumor-adjacent and tumor-blood pairs than in tumor region pairs. Tumor top-250-clone fraction significantly exceeded that of blood (p = 0.039).

This clonotype was sampled from a woman aged 30 to 39 with primary liver carcinoma and hepatitis B virus infection. Sequencing was performed on peripheral blood.

CDR3 sequence: CASSTLTGKTTDTQYF. The DNA for the CDR3 is TGTGCCAGCAGCACCTTGACAGGGAAAACCACAGATACGCAGTATTTT. The chain combines TRBV11-1 with TRBJ2-3, with 7 nucleotides matching TRBD1. Germline CDR1 reads SGHAT; CDR2 reads FQDESV (reference sequence). V dropped 5 bases and J dropped 2; count of bases not matched to a gene: 10. The CDR3 runs 16 residues.